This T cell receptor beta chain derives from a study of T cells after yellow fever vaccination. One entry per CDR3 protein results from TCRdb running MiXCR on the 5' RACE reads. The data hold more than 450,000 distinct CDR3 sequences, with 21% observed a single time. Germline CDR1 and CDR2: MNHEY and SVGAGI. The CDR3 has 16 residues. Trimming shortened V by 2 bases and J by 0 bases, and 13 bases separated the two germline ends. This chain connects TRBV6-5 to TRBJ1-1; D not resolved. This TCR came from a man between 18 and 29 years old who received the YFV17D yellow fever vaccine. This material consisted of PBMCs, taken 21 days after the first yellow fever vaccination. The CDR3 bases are TGTGCCAGCAGTTACAGTGGGTTCTCTCTGAACACTGAAGCTTTCTTT. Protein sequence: CASSYSGFSLNTEAFF.